The 17 T cell receptor beta chains presented below share a single source sample, sequenced in a study of cytomegalovirus exposure and HLA in healthy donors. The PCR ran on 60 Vbeta and 13 Jbeta primers. Clones were read by immunoSEQ multiplex PCR, and TCRdb kept only the in-frame ones, dropping some. Seen here are 150,000 to 200,000 clones, about 75% observed once, and the top ten hold almost 6.5%. Sequenced: PBMCs. The receptor source for this set is a man aged 35 to 55 in good health and CMV-seropositive.

In DNA form, the CDR3 reads TGTGCCAGCAGCGTAGGACCTAGTCTTGATACGCAGTATTTT. Protein: CASSVGPSLDTQYF. The chain combines TRBV9 with TRBJ2-3; D unclear. Trimming left V 0 bases short and J 6 bases short, with 11 bases between. Per the germline V gene, CDR1 is SGDLS and CDR2 is YYNGEE. This CDR3 spans 14 amino acids.

At least ten counts were recorded for this clone. The rearrangement joins TRBV6-5 to TRBJ1-4; D unresolved. With 4 bases removed from V and 6 bases from J, the gap between germline ends came to 9 bases. Germline assignment: CDR1 MNHEY and CDR2 SVGAGI. This CDR3 has 13 residues. DNA for the CDR3: TGTGCCAGCAGTTCCCAACGGGATGAAAAACTGTTTTTT. Its protein is CASSSQRDEKLFF.

V is TRBV5-6 and J is TRBJ1-1, with 8 bases aligning to TRBD1. The CDR3 is 15 amino acids. CDR1 and CDR2 (germline): SGHDT, YYEEEE. Unmatched junction bases numbered 15, after V lost 4 bases and J lost 10 bases. The CDR3 region has the DNA TGTGCCAGCAGCCGAGGACAGGGTGGTCCAGAGGGAGCTTTCTTT. The encoded protein is CASSRGQGGPEGAFF.

The genes are TRBV2 and TRBJ2-7; TRBD2 might be the D (5 bases). The germline V gene encodes CDR1 SNHLY and CDR2 FYNNEI. The CDR3 loop spans 12 amino acids. Trimming removed 6 bases from V and 2 bases from J, with 8 bases in between. Here the CDR3 DNA reads TGTGCCAGCAGGGGAGTTACCTACGAGCAGTACTTC. Translation gives CASRGVTYEQYF.

The V and J genes are TRBV6-1 and TRBJ1-4, with D perhaps TRBD1 (6 bases). This CDR3 has 14 residues. Germline-derived CDR1 and CDR2 are MNHNS and SASEGT. The V end was cut by 4 bases, the J end by 7 bases, with 13 bases between. In DNA form, the CDR3 reads TGTGCCAGCAGTGCCCAGACAGGTTTTGAAAAACTGTTTTTT. The encoded protein is CASSAQTGFEKLFF.

The V call is TRBV9, the J call TRBJ2-5; 8 nucleotides match TRBD1. Germline CDR1 is SGDLS and CDR2 is YYNGEE. J lost 5 bases, V lost 0 bases, and 6 bases had no gene match. CDR3 length equals 15 residues. The CDR3 sequence is CASSVETGGGETQYF. The CDR3 bases are TGTGCCAGCAGCGTAGAAACAGGGGGAGGCGAGACCCAGTACTTC.

V usage is TRBV4-1 and J usage is TRBJ2-5, with D maybe TRBD2 (6 bases). Gene TRBJ2-7 matches the end of the DNA better, so the J call may be wrong. The CDR3 has 15 amino acids. Per germline, CDR1 MGHRA and CDR2 YSYEKL. The CDR3 DNA is TGCGCCAGCAGCCAAGAGTCACGGGGGACCTACGAGCAGTACTTC. Its protein product is CASSQESRGTYEQYF.

The V call is TRBV5-1, the J call TRBJ2-1; TRBD2 might be the D (6 bases). CDR3 length equals 16 residues. Germline assignment: CDR1 SGHRS and CDR2 YFSETQ. V shed 0 bases and J shed 2 bases, with 12 bases lying between them. CDR3 region: CASSLVTSGPYNEQFF. The CDR3 DNA follows: TGCGCCAGCAGCTTGGTTACAAGCGGGCCCTACAATGAGCAGTTCTTC.

A remark on this clone: The junction shows a germline mismatch at one end, possibly a read error. This chain links TRBV9 with TRBJ2-1; D may be TRBD2 (6 bases). The CDR3 length is 13 residues. Germline-derived CDR1 and CDR2 are SGDLS and YYNGEE. This chain's CDR3 is CASSLNPSGERFF. The CDR3 coding sequence is TGTGCCAGCAGTCTAAATCCCTCGGGGGAGCGGTTCTTC.

The gene calls are TRBV5-1 and TRBJ2-3; unclear D gene. The CDR3 is 12 amino acids. V was clipped by 5 bases and J by 2 bases, with 6 bases between them. Germline V CDR1 and CDR2: SGHRS, YFSETQ. DNA of the CDR3: TGCGCCAGCAGGAGTTACACAGATACGCAGTATTTT. This encodes CASRSYTDTQYF.

This clone is a singleton in its sample. V and J are TRBV15 and TRBJ2-3, with 12 bases that match TRBD2. This CDR3 is built from 16 residues. With V trimmed by 0 bases and J by 8 bases, 6 bases remained unmatched. Per germline, CDR1 LNHNV and CDR2 YYDKDF (reference sequence). The CDR3, as DNA: TGTGCCACCAGCAGAGATTTTCCTAGCGGGGGGGCTACGCAGTATTTT. Its protein is CATSRDFPSGGATQYF.

V usage is TRBV6-6 and J usage is TRBJ1-2; the D gene is possibly TRBD1 (6 bases). The CDR3 spans 13 residues. Germline V gene data show CDR1 as MNHNY and CDR2 as SVGAGI (reference sequence). Trimming stripped 6 bases from V and 7 bases from J, with 15 bases between. Here the CDR3 reads CASRSFSGVGYTF. In DNA, the CDR3 is TGTGCCAGCAGGTCATTTTCAGGGGTTGGCTACACCTTC.

The chain uses TRBV5-6 and TRBJ1-1; D unresolved. The length of the CDR3 is 17 residues. V lost 0 bases and J lost 0, with 15 bases in between. The V gene's germline CDR1 is SGHDT and CDR2 YYEEEE. This chain's CDR3 is CASSLVLAGKMNTEAFF. CDR3 in DNA: TGTGCCAGCAGCTTGGTACTGGCGGGCAAAATGAACACTGAAGCTTTCTTT.

V gene TRBV19 combines with J gene TRBJ2-4; D ambiguous. CDR3 length equals 14 residues. From germline, CDR1 is LNHDA and CDR2 SQIVND (reference sequence). V was clipped by 4 bases and J by 8 bases, with 15 bases between them. Here the CDR3 reads CASSTGLIWDIQYF. The CDR3 bases are TGTGCCAGTAGTACGGGTCTTATTTGGGACATTCAGTACTTC.

This chain connects TRBV6-1 to TRBJ2-7, with a tentative D call TRBD1 (6 bases). Per germline, CDR1 MNHNS and CDR2 SASEGT. The V end was cut by 6 bases, the J end by 3 bases, with 9 bases between. The CDR3 is 12 amino acids. DNA of the CDR3: TGTGCCAGCAGGGACAGTGACTACGAGCAGTACTTC. Encoded protein: CASRDSDYEQYF.

This clone was seen a few times. The chain uses TRBV7-9 and TRBJ1-3; a weak D match, TRBD1 (5 bases). Per the germline V gene, CDR1 is SEHNR and CDR2 is FQNEAQ (reference sequence). The CDR3 covers 14 residues. V was trimmed by 5 bases and J by 0 bases, leaving 8 bases between them. The CDR3 region has the DNA TGTGCCAGCAGCCCGCAGGGCTCTGGAAACACCATATATTTT. Its translation: CASSPQGSGNTIYF.

The chain is built from TRBV15 and TRBJ2-6; tentative D call: TRBD2 (5 bases). The germline V and J ends were trimmed by 3 bases and 1 base, with 10 bases remaining between them. Germline loops: CDR1 LNHNV, CDR2 YYDKDF (reference sequence). This CDR3 is built from 16 residues. The CDR3 region has the DNA TGTGCCACCAGCAGTCGAACGGGGTCTGGGGCCAACGTCCTGACTTTC. This encodes CATSSRTGSGANVLTF. Using reference TRBV15 and TRBJ2-6 for the parts outside the CDR3, the full variable domain is DAMVIQNPRYQVTQFGKPVTLSCSQTLNHNVMYWYQQKSSQAPKLLFHYYDKDFNNEADTPDNFQSRRPNTSFCFLDIRSPGLGDTAMYLCATSSRTGSGANVLTFGAGSRLTVL.